Listed below are T cell receptor beta chains from one sample, sequenced in a study of beta chain features in type 1 diabetes. Sequencing used immunoSEQ multiplex PCR; TCRdb keeps in-frame clones, though not all of them. The sample lists some 330,000 clones; 9.5% to 12% were seen once. The sequencing input was naive CD4+ T cells from blood. These receptors came from a woman in her twenties or thirties in good health. CDR3s include the opening cysteine and the closing phenylalanine or tryptophan. A D gene is named only where the DNA matches it firmly. A row's size may be missing; if present it is once, few, many or a size class.

D: NA
V: TRBV5-6
J: TRBJ1-5
size: few
DNA: TGTGCCAGCAGCTCGTACTCTATAGGAGGACAGCCCCAGCATTTT
CDR3: CASSSYSIGGQPQHF

D: NA
V: TRBV5-1
J: TRBJ1-1
size: NA
DNA: TGCGCCAGCAGCTCCCTCTCTTACATGAACACTGAAGCTTTCTTT
CDR3: CASSSLSYMNTEAFF

D: NA
V: TRBV27
J: TRBJ2-4
size: few
DNA: TGTGCCAGCAGGGACCCTCAGGCAGGGAACAACATTCAGTACTTC
CDR3: CASRDPQAGNNIQYF

D: TRBD2
V: TRBV4-3
J: TRBJ2-5
size: few
DNA: TGCGCCAGCAGCCAAGATTGGCTAGCGGGAGTAACCCAGTACTTC
CDR3: CASSQDWLAGVTQYF

D: NA
V: TRBV7-2
J: TRBJ2-7
size: few
DNA: TGTGCCAGCAGCTTAGAGTACAGAACCTACGAGCAGTACTTC
CDR3: CASSLEYRTYEQYF

D: TRBD2
V: TRBV7-2
J: TRBJ2-3
size: few
DNA: TGTGCCAGCAGCTCACGCCCAAGTAGGACTAGCGGGAGTCGGGATACGCAGTATTTT
CDR3: CASSSRPSRTSGSRDTQYF

D: TRBD2
V: TRBV6-5
J: TRBJ2-7
size: NA
DNA: TGTGCCAGCAGTTACTTAGCGGGAAGAGCGGTCGAGCAGTACTTC
CDR3: CASSYLAGRAVEQYF

D: TRBD2
V: TRBV7-9
J: TRBJ2-7
size: NA
DNA: TGTGCCAGCAGCTTAGTACTAGCGGGAGGAGAGTACTTC
CDR3: CASSLVLAGGEYF

D: TRBD1
V: TRBV29-1
J: TRBJ2-6
size: few
DNA: TGCAGCGTTGAGGGGGCCGGGACAGCTTACTCTGGGGCCAACGTCCTGACTTTC
CDR3: CSVEGAGTAYSGANVLTF

D: TRBD1
V: TRBV6-1
J: TRBJ1-5
size: NA
DNA: TGTGCCAGCAGTCCAGGGGGATTTCAGCCCCAGCATTTT
CDR3: CASSPGGFQPQHF

D: NA
V: TRBV30
J: TRBJ1-1
size: few
DNA: TGTGCCTGGAGACTCCTCGCTGAAGCTTTCTTT
CDR3: CAWRLLAEAFF

D: NA
V: TRBV7-2
J: TRBJ2-1
size: few
DNA: TGTGCCAGCAGCCGTCGGGTGGACAATGAGCAGTTCTTC
CDR3: CASSRRVDNEQFF

D: NA
V: TRBV19
J: TRBJ2-5
size: NA
DNA: TGTGCCAGTAGTACGTCTAGCGCAGAGACCCAGTACTTC
CDR3: CASSTSSAETQYF

D: TRBD1
V: TRBV5-4
J: TRBJ2-5
size: few
DNA: TGTGCCAGCAGCTTGGGGGGGACAGGGGGCCCTAACGAAGAGACCCAGTACTTC
CDR3: CASSLGGTGGPNEETQYF

D: TRBD1
V: TRBV28
J: TRBJ2-2
size: NA
DNA: TGTGCCAGCGTAAAAGGGACAGGGGGCTCCGGGGAGCTGTTTTTT
CDR3: CASVKGTGGSGELFF

D: NA
V: TRBV18
J: TRBJ2-3
size: few
DNA: TGTGCCAGCTCACCAAGGGAGTTTGAAAGCACAGATACGCAGTATTTT
CDR3: CASSPREFESTDTQYF

D: NA
V: TRBV6-1
J: TRBJ2-5
size: few
DNA: TGTGCCAGCAGTGCAAACAGGGCACGGGAGACCCAGTACTTC
CDR3: CASSANRARETQYF

D: TRBD1
V: TRBV28
J: TRBJ2-5
size: few
DNA: TGTGCCAGCAGTTTATCCGGGACAGGGTCCGAGACCCAGTACTTC
CDR3: CASSLSGTGSETQYF

D: TRBD1
V: TRBV19
J: TRBJ1-2
size: NA
DNA: TGTGCCAGTAATTCCGGGACAGTTGGCTACACCTTC
CDR3: CASNSGTVGYTF

D: NA
V: TRBV28
J: TRBJ2-5
size: NA
DNA: TGTGCCAGCAGTTTACCCCCTGGCGGGATCCAAGAGACCCAGTACTTC
CDR3: CASSLPPGGIQETQYF

D: TRBD1
V: TRBV28
J: TRBJ1-2
size: few
DNA: TGTGCCAGCAGTACAACAGGGGTTGGCTACACCTTC
CDR3: CASSTTGVGYTF

D: NA
V: TRBV30
J: TRBJ1-1
size: NA
DNA: TGTGCCTGGAGTGCCCTAGTGAACACTGAAGCTTTCTTT
CDR3: CAWSALVNTEAFF

D: NA
V: TRBV7-9
J: TRBJ2-7
size: few
DNA: TGTGCCAGCAGCGACGCTGGCGGGGAAACCTACGAGCAGTACTTC
CDR3: CASSDAGGETYEQYF

D: TRBD1
V: TRBV29-1
J: TRBJ2-1
size: few
DNA: TGCAGCGTTGCTTGGACAGGGGGCTACAATGAGCAGTTCTTC
CDR3: CSVAWTGGYNEQFF

D: NA
V: TRBV6-6
J: TRBJ2-7
size: NA
DNA: TGTGCCAGCGGCTACAGGGCGACCTACGAGCAGTACTTC
CDR3: CASGYRATYEQYF

D: TRBD1
V: TRBV19
J: TRBJ2-3
size: few
DNA: TGTGCCTCCCCCCGGGACAGGGGCCGCACAGATACGCAGTATTTT
CDR3: CASPRDRGRTDTQYF

D: NA
V: TRBV19
J: TRBJ2-5
size: NA
DNA: TGTGCCAGTAGTATGGGGGCCGGAGAGACCCAGTACTTC
CDR3: CASSMGAGETQYF

D: NA
V: TRBV7-9
J: TRBJ1-5
size: few
DNA: TGTGCCAGCAGCTCAGGGACACATAGGAGCAATCAGCCCCAGCATTTT
CDR3: CASSSGTHRSNQPQHF

D: TRBD1
V: TRBV28
J: TRBJ2-7
size: NA
DNA: TGTGCCAGCAGTCACCAGGTGACAGGGGATTCCGAGCAGTACTTC
CDR3: CASSHQVTGDSEQYF

D: NA
V: TRBV29-1
J: TRBJ2-5
size: NA
DNA: TGCAGCGTTGAAGATGTCGCGGACACGTACCAAGAGACCCAGTACTTC
CDR3: CSVEDVADTYQETQYF

D: TRBD1
V: TRBV7-3
J: TRBJ1-1
size: NA
DNA: TGTGCCAGCAGCTCCTCCGGGACAGGGAACACTGAAGCTTTCTTT
CDR3: CASSSSGTGNTEAFF